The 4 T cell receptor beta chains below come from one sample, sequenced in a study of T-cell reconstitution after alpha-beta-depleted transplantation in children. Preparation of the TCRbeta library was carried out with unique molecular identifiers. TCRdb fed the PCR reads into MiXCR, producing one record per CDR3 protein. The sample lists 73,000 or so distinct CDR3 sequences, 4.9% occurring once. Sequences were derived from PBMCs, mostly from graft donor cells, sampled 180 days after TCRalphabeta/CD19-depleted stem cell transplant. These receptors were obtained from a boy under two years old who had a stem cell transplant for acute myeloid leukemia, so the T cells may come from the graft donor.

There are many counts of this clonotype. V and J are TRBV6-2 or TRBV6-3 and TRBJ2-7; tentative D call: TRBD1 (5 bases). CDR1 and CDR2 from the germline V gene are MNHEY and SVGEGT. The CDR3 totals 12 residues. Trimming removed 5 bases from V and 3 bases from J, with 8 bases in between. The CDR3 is CASSLGVYEQYF. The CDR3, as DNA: TGTGCCAGCAGTCTAGGGGTCTACGAGCAGTACTTC.

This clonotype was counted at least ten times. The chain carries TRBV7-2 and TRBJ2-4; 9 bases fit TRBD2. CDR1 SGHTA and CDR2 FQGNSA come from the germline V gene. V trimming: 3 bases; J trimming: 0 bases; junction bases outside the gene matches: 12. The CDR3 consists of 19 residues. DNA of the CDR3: TGTGCCAGCAGCTTTAGCGGGGGCTTTTCTTATTTAGCCAAAAACATTCAGTACTTC. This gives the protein CASSFSGGFSYLAKNIQYF.

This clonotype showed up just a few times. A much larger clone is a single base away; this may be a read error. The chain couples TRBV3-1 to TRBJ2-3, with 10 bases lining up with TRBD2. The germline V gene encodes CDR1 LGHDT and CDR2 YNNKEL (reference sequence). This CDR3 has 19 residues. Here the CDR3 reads CTSSSGGRRAGGLTDTQYF. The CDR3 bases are TGTACCAGCAGTTCCGGCGGACGGAGAGCGGGGGGGCTTACAGATACGCAGTATTTT.

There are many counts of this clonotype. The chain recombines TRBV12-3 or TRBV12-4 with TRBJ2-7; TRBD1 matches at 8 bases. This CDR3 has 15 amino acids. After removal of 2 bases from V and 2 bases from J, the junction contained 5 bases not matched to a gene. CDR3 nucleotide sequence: TGTGCCAGCAGTTTAAGGGGGACAGGACCCTACGAGCAGTACTTC. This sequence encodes CASSLRGTGPYEQYF.